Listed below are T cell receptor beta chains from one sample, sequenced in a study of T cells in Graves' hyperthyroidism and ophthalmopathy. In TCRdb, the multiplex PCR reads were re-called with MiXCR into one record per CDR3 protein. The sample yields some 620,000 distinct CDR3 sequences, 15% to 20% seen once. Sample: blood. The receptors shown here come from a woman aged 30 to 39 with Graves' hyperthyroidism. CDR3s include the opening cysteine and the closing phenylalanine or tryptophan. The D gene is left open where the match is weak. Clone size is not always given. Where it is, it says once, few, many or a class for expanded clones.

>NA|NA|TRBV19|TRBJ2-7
CASSIADSYEQYF
TGTGCCAGTAGTATCGCTGACTCCTACGAGCAGTACTTC
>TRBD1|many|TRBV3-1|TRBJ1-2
CASSLRTGPGYTF
TGTGCCAGCAGCCTAAGGACAGGGCCGGGCTACACCTTC
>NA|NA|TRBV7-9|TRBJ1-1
CASSLQEAFF
TGTGCCAGCAGCTTACAGGAGGCTTTCTTT
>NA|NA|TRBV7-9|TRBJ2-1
CASSLVPGSLNEQFF
TGTGCCAGCAGCTTAGTTCCGGGGTCTCTCAATGAGCAGTTCTTC
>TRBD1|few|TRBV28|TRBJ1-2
CASSHGGVLDREDGYTF
TGTGCCAGCAGCCACGGGGGGGTGCTGGACAGGGAGGATGGCTACACCTTC
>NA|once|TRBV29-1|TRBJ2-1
CSTPGIDEQFF
TGCAGCACTCCAGGGATAGATGAGCAGTTCTTC
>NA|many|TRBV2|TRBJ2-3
CASTGQTLIRGDTQYF
TGTGCCAGCACCGGACAGACTTTAATAAGGGGAGATACGCAGTATTTT
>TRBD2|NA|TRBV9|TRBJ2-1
CASSVGRREPYNEQFF
TGTGCCAGCAGCGTAGGAAGGCGGGAGCCCTACAATGAGCAGTTCTTC
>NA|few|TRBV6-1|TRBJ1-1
CASSPTGHGVQAFF
TGTGCCAGCAGCCCTACGGGACATGGGGTCCAAGCTTTCTTT
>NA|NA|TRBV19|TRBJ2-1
CASSIGGETYNEQFF
TGTGCCAGTAGTATAGGAGGGGAGACCTACAATGAGCAGTTCTTC
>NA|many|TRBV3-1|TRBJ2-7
CASSRDTPYEQYF
TGTGCCAGCAGTCGGGACACCCCTTACGAGCAGTACTTC
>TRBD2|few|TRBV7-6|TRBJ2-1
CASSLASAGGLNEQFF
TGTGCCAGCAGCTTAGCTTCAGCGGGAGGGTTAAATGAGCAGTTCTTC
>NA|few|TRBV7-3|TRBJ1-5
CASSLRRLGRDIGGNQPQHF
TGTGCCAGCAGCTTAAGGCGCTTGGGCAGGGACATCGGGGGCAATCAGCCCCAGCATTTT
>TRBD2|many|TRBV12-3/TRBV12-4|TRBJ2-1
CASSFGLAGSYNEQFF
TGTGCCAGCAGTTTTGGGCTAGCGGGCTCCTACAATGAGCAGTTCTTC
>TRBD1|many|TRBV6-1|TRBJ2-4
CASSSDRRKNIQYF
TGTGCCAGCAGTTCGGACAGGAGGAAAAACATTCAGTACTTC
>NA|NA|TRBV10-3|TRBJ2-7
CAIKLAGTVYEQYF
TGTGCCATCAAACTTGCCGGGACCGTTTACGAGCAGTACTTC
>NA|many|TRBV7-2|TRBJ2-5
CASSRSEMETQYF
TGTGCCAGCAGCCGTAGTGAGATGGAGACCCAGTACTTC
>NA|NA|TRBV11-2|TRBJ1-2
CASSQDVVRPYGYTF
TGCGCCAGCAGCCAAGATGTAGTCAGACCCTATGGCTACACCTTC
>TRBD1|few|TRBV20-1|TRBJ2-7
CSAREGQGVKEQYF
TGCAGTGCTAGAGAAGGACAGGGGGTTAAAGAGCAGTACTTC
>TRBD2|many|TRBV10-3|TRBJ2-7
CAISDSGGSREQYF
TGTGCCATCAGTGATTCTGGCGGGAGCCGCGAGCAGTACTTC
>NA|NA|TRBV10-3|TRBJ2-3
CAISEEGLHTDTQYF
TGTGCCATCAGTGAGGAAGGACTTCACACAGATACGCAGTATTTT
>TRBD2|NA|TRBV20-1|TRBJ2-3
CSALTGGGWSTDTQYF
TGCAGTGCTTTAACGGGGGGGGGTTGGAGCACAGATACGCAGTATTTT
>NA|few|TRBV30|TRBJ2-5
CAWSTWEGETQYF
TGTGCCTGGAGTACATGGGAAGGGGAGACCCAGTACTTC
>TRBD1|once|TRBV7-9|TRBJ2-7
CASTAGTGVYEQYF
TGTGCCAGCACCGCCGGGACAGGGGTCTACGAGCAGTACTTC
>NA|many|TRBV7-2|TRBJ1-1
CASSPPGLNTEAFF
TGTGCCAGCAGCCCACCGGGGTTGAACACTGAAGCTTTCTTT
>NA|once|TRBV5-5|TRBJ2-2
CASSLRWDTGELFF
TGTGCCAGCAGCTTGCGCTGGGACACCGGGGAGCTGTTTTTT
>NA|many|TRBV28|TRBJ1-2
CASSSSREPIYGYTF
TGTGCCAGCAGTTCCTCTCGAGAGCCCATCTATGGCTACACCTTC
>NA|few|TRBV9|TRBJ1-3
CASTEGPYSGNTIYF
TGTGCCAGCACCGAGGGACCGTACTCTGGAAACACCATATATTTT
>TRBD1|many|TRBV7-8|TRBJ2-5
CASSVDRGETQYF
TGTGCCAGCAGCGTAGACAGGGGAGAGACCCAGTACTTC
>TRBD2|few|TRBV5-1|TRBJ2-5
CASSSRGGVETQYF
TGCGCCAGCAGCTCCCGGGGAGGGGTGGAGACCCAGTACTTC
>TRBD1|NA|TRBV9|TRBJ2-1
CASSDRTGGNEQFF
TGTGCCAGCAGCGACCGGACAGGGGGCAATGAGCAGTTCTTC
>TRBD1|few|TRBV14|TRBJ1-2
CASSAQGVDYGYTF
TGTGCCAGCAGCGCACAGGGGGTCGACTATGGCTACACCTTC
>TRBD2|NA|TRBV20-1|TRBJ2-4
CSATGTSGRENIQYF
TGCAGTGCTACCGGGACTAGTGGAAGGGAAAACATTCAGTACTTC
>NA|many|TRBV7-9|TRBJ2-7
CASSFLELTYEQYF
TGTGCCAGCAGCTTCCTGGAGTTAACCTACGAGCAGTACTTC
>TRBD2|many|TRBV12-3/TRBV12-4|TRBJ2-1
CASSLGLTKAGGGYNEQFF
TGTGCCAGCAGTTTAGGGTTAACCAAAGCGGGAGGAGGGTACAATGAGCAGTTCTTC
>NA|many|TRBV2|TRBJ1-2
CASSGGNYGYTF
TGTGCCAGCAGCGGCGGAAACTATGGCTACACCTTC
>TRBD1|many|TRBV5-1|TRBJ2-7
CASSLVSGQGHEQYF
TGCGCCAGCAGCTTGGTGTCGGGACAGGGCCACGAGCAGTACTTC
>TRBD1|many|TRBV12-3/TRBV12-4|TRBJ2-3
CASSLYGGQGRGTDTQYF
TGTGCCAGCAGTTTATATGGGGGACAGGGTAGGGGCACAGATACGCAGTATTTT
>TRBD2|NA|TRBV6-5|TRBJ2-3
CASSYLAADTDTQYF
TGTGCCAGCAGTTACCTAGCGGCAGACACAGATACGCAGTATTTT
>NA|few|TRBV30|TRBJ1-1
CAWSVTPIQSTGSNTEAFF
TGTGCCTGGAGTGTCACTCCCATCCAATCGACAGGCTCGAACACTGAAGCTTTCTTT
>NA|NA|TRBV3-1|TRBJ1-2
CASSPTEGQANYGYTF
TGTGCCAGCAGCCCGACAGAGGGACAAGCGAACTATGGCTACACCTTC
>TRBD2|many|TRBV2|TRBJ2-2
CASRGLAGPTGELFF
TGTGCCAGCAGAGGACTAGCGGGACCCACCGGGGAGCTGTTTTTT
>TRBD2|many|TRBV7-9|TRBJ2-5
CASSLAAQETQYF
TGTGCCAGCAGTCTAGCGGCTCAAGAGACCCAGTACTTC
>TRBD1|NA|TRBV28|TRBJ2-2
CASSKSGTGDTGELFF
TGTGCCAGCAGTAAATCCGGGACAGGGGACACCGGGGAGCTGTTTTTT
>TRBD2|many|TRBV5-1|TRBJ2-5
CASSLAASSGGTQYF
TGCGCCAGCAGCTTGGCGGCCAGTTCGGGAGGGACCCAGTACTTC
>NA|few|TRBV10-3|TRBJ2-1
CAISELVFNEQFF
TGTGCCATCAGTGAACTAGTTTTTAATGAGCAGTTCTTC